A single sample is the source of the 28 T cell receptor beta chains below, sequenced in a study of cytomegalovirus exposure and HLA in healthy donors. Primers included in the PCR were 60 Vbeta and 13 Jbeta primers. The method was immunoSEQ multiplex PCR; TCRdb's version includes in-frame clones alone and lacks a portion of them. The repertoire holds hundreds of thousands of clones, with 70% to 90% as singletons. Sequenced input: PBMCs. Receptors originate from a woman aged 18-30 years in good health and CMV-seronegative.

The CDR3 spells CASQGAGETQYF. The CDR3 nucleotides read TGTGCCAGCCAGGGGGCAGGAGAGACCCAGTACTTC. This chain links TRBV6-6 with TRBJ2-5; 8 nucleotides match TRBD1. Germline CDR1 MNHNY, CDR2 SVGAGI (reference sequence). This CDR3 is built from 12 residues. V gave up 8 bases and J gave up 4 bases; unmatched junction bases: 3.

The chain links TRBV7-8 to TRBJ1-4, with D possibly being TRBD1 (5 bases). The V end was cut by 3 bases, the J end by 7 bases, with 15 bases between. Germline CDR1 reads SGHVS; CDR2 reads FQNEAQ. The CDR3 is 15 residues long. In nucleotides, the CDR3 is TGTGCCAGCAGCTTTGTACCAGGGTTGGCTGAAAAACTGTTTTTT. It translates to CASSFVPGLAEKLFF.

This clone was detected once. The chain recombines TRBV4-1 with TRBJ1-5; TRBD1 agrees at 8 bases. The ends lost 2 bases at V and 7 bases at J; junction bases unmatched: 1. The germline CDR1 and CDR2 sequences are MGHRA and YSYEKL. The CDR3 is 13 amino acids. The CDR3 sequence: CASSQRQGQPQHF. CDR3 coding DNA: TGCGCCAGCAGCCAACGACAGGGGCAGCCCCAGCATTTT.

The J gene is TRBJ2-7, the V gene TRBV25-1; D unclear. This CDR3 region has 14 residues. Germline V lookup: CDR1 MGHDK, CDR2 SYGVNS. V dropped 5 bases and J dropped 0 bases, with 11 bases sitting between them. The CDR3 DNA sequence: TGTGCCAGCAGTAAGCAGGTAAACTCCTACGAGCAGTACTTC. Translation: CASSKQVNSYEQYF.

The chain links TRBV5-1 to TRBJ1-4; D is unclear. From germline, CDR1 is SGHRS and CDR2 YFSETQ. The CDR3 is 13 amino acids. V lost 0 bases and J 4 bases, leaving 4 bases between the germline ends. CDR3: CASSLAVNEKLFF. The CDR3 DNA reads TGCGCCAGCAGCTTGGCGGTTAATGAAAAACTGTTTTTT.

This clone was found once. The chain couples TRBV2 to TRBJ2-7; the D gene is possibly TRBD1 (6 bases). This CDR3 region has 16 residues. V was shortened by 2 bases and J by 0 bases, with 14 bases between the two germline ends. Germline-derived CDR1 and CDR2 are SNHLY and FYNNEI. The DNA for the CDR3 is TGTGCCAGCAGTGAATGGGGGCTTTTGCCCTCCTACGAGCAGTACTTC. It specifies CASSEWGLLPSYEQYF.

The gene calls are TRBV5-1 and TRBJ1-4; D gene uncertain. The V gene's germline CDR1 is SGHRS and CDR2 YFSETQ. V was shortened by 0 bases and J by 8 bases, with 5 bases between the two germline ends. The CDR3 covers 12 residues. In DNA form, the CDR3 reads TGCGCCAGCAGCTTGGAGAGAGAAAAACTGTTTTTT. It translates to CASSLEREKLFF.

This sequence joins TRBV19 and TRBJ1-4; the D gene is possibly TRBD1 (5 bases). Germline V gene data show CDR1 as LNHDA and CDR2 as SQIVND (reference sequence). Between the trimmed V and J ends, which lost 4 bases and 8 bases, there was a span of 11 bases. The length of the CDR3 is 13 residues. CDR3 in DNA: TGTGCCAGTAGTAGAGGAGGGGAGGAAAAACTGTTTTTT. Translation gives CASSRGGEEKLFF.

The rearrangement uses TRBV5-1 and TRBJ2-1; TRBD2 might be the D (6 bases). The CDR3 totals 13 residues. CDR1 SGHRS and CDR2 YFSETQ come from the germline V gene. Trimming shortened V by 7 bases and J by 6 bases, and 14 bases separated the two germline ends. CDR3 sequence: CASSGGSANEQFF. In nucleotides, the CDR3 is TGCGCCAGCTCCGGGGGTTCGGCCAATGAGCAGTTCTTC.

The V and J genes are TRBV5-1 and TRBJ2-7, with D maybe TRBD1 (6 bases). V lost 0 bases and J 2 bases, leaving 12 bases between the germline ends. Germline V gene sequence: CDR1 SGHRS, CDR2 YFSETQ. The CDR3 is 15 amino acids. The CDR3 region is CASSLAGRGPYEQYF. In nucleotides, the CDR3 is TGCGCCAGCAGCTTGGCCGGCAGGGGACCCTACGAGCAGTACTTC. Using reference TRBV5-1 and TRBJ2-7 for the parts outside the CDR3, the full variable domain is KAGVTQTPRYLIKTRGQQVTLSCSPISGHRSVSWYQQTPGQGLQFLFEYFSETQRNKGNFPGRFSGRQFSNSRSEMNVSTLELGDSALYLCASSLAGRGPYEQYFGPGTRLTVT.

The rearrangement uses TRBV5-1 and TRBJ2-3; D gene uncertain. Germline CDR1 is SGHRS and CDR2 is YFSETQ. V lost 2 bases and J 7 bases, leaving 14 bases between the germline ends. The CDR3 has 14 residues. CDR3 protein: CASSLSGYENTQYF. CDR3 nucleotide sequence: TGCGCCAGCAGCTTAAGTGGTTATGAGAATACGCAGTATTTT.

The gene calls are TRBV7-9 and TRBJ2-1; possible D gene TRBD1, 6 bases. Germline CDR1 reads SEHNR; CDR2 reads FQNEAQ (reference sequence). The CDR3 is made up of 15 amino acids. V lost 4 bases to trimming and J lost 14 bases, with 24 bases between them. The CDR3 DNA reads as TGTGCCAGCAGCTCCTGGATGGTTGGGGGCGATGTAGAGTTCTTC. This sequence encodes CASSSWMVGGDVEFF.

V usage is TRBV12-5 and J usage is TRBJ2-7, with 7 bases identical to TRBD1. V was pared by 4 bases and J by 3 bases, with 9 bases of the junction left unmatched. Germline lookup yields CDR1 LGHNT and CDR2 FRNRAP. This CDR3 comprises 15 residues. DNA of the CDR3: TGTGCTAGTGGTTCGGGACAGCAGGGTGTCTACGAGCAGTACTTC. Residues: CASGSGQQGVYEQYF. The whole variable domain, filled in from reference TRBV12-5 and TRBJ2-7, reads DARVTQTPRHKVTEMGQEVTMRCQPILGHNTVFWYRQTMMQGLELLAYFRNRAPLDDSGMPKDRFSAEMPDATLATLKIQPSEPRDSAVYFCASGSGQQGVYEQYFGPGTRLTVT.

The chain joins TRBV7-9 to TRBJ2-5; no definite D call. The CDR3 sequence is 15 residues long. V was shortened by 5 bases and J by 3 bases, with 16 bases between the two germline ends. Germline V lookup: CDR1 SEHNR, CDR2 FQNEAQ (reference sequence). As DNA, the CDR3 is TGTGCCAGCAGCCCCGGAGCCGGCCCTAAAGAGACCCAGTACTTC. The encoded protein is CASSPGAGPKETQYF.

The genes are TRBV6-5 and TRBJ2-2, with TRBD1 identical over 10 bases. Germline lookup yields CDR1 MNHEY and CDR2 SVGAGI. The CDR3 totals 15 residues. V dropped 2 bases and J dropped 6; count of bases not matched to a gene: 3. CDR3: CASSYAGQGAGELFF. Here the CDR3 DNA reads TGTGCCAGCAGTTACGCTGGACAGGGGGCCGGGGAGCTGTTTTTT.

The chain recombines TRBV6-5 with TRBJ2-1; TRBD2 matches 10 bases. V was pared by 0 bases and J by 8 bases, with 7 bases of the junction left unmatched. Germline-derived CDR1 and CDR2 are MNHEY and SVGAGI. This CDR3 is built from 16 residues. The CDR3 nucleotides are TGTGCCAGCAGTTACTCGCCTAGCGGGGGTGTCGATGAGCAGTTCTTC. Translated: CASSYSPSGGVDEQFF.

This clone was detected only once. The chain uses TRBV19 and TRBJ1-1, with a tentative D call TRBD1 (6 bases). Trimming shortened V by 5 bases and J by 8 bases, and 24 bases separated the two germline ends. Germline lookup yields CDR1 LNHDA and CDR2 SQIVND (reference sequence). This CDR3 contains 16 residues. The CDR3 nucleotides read TGTGCCAGTAGTCGCCAACCAGGGGAGTCCCTCCGGGAAGCTTTCTTT. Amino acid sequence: CASSRQPGESLREAFF.

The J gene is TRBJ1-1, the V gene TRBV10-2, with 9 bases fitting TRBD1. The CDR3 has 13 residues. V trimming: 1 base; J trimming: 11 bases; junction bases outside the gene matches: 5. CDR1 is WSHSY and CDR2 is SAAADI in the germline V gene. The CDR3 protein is CASSEYRDREAFF. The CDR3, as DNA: TGCGCCAGCAGTGAGTATCGGGACAGGGAGGCTTTCTTT.

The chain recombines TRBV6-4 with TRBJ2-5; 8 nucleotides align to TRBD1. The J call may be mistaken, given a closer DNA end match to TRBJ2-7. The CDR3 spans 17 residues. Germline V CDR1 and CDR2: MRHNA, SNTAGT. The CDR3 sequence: CASSEPGQAPWRYEQYF. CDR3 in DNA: TGTGCCAGCAGTGAGCCGGGACAGGCCCCTTGGAGATACGAGCAGTACTTC.

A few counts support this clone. The CDR3 region is CASSVDSSGANVLTF. The CDR3 coding sequence is TGTGCCAGCAGCGTAGATTCGTCTGGGGCCAACGTCCTGACTTTC. J is TRBJ2-6 and V is TRBV9; D is uncertain. CDR1 is SGDLS, CDR2 YYNGEE, per germline. The V end was cut by 0 bases, the J end by 1 base, with 5 bases between. This CDR3 has 15 amino acids.

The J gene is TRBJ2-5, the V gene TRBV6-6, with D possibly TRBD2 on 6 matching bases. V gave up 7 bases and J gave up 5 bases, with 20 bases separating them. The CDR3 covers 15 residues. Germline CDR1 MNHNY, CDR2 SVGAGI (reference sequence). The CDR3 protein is CASTSRTIFNETQYF. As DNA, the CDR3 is TGTGCCAGCACATCAAGGACTATATTTAATGAGACCCAGTACTTC.

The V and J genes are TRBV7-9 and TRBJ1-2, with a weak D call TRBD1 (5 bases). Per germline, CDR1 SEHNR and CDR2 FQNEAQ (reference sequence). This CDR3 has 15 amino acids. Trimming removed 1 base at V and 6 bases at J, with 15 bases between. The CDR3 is CASSLEQRGLHGYTF. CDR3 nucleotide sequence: TGTGCCAGCAGCTTAGAGCAAAGGGGACTTCATGGCTACACCTTC.

Written as DNA, the CDR3 is TGTGCCAGCGCGTCCGGACAGCAAGAGACCCAGTACTTC. It translates to CASASGQQETQYF. V is TRBV18 and J is TRBJ2-5, with a tentative D call TRBD1 (6 bases). CDR3 length: 13 residues. Per the germline V gene, CDR1 is KGHSH and CDR2 is LQKENI. Trimming left V 8 bases short and J 2 bases short, with 12 bases between.

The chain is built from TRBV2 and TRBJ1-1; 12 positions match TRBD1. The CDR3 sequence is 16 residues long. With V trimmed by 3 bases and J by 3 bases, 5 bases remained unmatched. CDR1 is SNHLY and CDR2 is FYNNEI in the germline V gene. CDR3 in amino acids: CASSDGTGGWDTEAFF. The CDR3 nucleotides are TGTGCCAGCAGTGACGGGACAGGGGGCTGGGACACTGAAGCTTTCTTT.

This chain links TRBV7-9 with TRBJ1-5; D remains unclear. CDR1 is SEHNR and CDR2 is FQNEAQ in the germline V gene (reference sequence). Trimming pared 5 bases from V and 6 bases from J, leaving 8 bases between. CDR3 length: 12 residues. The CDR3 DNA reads TGTGCCAGCAGCGCCGAGGCTCAGCCCCAGCATTTT. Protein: CASSAEAQPQHF.

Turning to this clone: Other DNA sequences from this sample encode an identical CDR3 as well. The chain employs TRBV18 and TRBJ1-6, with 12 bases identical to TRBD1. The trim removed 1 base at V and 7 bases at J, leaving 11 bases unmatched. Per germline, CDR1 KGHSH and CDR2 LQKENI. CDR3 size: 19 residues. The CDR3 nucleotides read TGTGCCAGCTCACCACAGGGACAGGGGGCGATCTACGGGAATTCACCCCTCCACTTT. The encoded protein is CASSPQGQGAIYGNSPLHF.

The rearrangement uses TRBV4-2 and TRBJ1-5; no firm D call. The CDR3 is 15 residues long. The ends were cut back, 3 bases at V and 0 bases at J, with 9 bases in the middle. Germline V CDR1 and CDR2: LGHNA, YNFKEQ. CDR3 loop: CASSQSADSNQPQHF. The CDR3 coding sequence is TGTGCCAGCAGCCAGTCGGCGGATAGCAATCAGCCCCAGCATTTT.

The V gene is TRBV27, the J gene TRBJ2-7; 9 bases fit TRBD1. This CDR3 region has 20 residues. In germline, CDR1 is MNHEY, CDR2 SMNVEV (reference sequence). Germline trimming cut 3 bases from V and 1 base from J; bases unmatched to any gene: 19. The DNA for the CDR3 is TGTGCCAGCAGTTTGGGGGTCCCGGGACAGGGATTTTATAGGTCCTACGAGCAGTACTTC. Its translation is CASSLGVPGQGFYRSYEQYF.